This T cell receptor (beta chain) came from a study of technical replicates of blood from several donors. Sequencing was performed with immunoSEQ multiplex PCR; in TCRdb, only in-frame clones are kept and a portion is missing. The sample lists some 80,000 clones, over 75% occurring once. The TCR sequence derives from a human donor in good health. Input material: T cells isolated from PBMCs.

The CDR3 reads CSVVKGDRGETDTQYF. The CDR3 DNA follows: TGCAGCGTTGTAAAGGGGGACAGGGGGGAAACAGATACGCAGTATTTT. The rearrangement joins TRBV29-1 to TRBJ2-3; 11 bases map to TRBD1. The V segment lost 4 bases and the J segment 3 bases; nucleotides outside the gene matches: 9. The CDR3 extends over 16 amino acids. Germline-derived CDR1 and CDR2 are SQVTM and ANQGSEA.